This entry lists 14 T cell receptor beta chains sequenced from one sample in a study of CD4 T cells in relation to SARS-CoV-2 and coronaviruses. The method was immunoSEQ multiplex PCR; TCRdb's version includes in-frame clones alone and lacks a portion of them. Counted here are 20,000 or so clones, 77% occurring once; the ten biggest clones make up 15% to 18%. The antigens these receptors bind are not known. The unexposed donors gave CD4+ T cells in about 2011-2019, prior to COVID-19. The cells were cultured for over eight days before CD4+ T cells were isolated. Material for sequencing was CD4+ T cells from PBMCs, cultured in vitro. The receptors stem from a human donor in good health.

The genes are TRBV10-2 and TRBJ2-3; 12 nucleotides match TRBD2. This CDR3 contains 16 residues. V shed 6 bases, J shed 3 bases, and the junction held 7 bases outside the gene matches. Per germline, CDR1 WSHSY and CDR2 SAAADI. CDR3 in amino acids: CASSTTSGRGTDTQYF. Written as DNA, the CDR3 is TGCGCCAGCAGCACGACTAGCGGGAGAGGAACAGATACGCAGTATTTT.

V is TRBV6-5 and J is TRBJ2-2, with TRBD1 matching 7 bases. Germline CDR1 and CDR2: MNHEY and SVGAGI. This CDR3 has 14 residues. V was pared by 7 bases and J by 4 bases, with 6 bases of the junction left unmatched. The CDR3 here is CASIATGFTGELFF. The CDR3 nucleotides read TGTGCCAGCATAGCGACAGGGTTCACCGGGGAGCTGTTTTTT.

The CDR3 reads CASSIGQGHTEAFF. CDR3 sequence (DNA): TGTGCCAGTAGTATCGGGCAGGGCCACACTGAAGCTTTCTTT. This sequence joins TRBV19 and TRBJ1-1; tentative D call: TRBD1 (5 bases). Trimming left V 3 bases short and J 3 bases short, with 11 bases between. The CDR3 is made up of 14 amino acids. Germline V lookup: CDR1 LNHDA, CDR2 SQIVND (reference sequence).

This chain joins TRBV27 and TRBJ2-1; 8 bases are shared with TRBD1. The V segment lost 2 bases and the J segment 1 base; nucleotides outside the gene matches: 4. This CDR3 is 16 amino acids long. CDR1 MNHEY and CDR2 SMNVEV come from the germline V gene (reference sequence). The CDR3 spells CASSLEYRGSYNEQFF. The CDR3, as DNA: TGTGCCAGCAGTTTAGAATACAGGGGGTCCTACAATGAGCAGTTCTTC.

The V gene is TRBV9, the J gene TRBJ1-5; D remains unclear. Germline V gene sequence: CDR1 SGDLS, CDR2 YYNGEE. The CDR3 extends over 12 amino acids. Trimming cost V 4 bases and J 4 bases, with 6 bases left between them. The CDR3 protein is CASSRDNQPQHF. The DNA of the CDR3 is TGTGCCAGCAGCCGAGATAATCAGCCCCAGCATTTT.

The chain employs TRBV3-1 (or the pseudogene TRBV3-2) and TRBJ2-1; D might be TRBD2 (7 bases). Trimming removed 3 bases from V and 4 bases from J, with 13 bases in between. This CDR3 spans 15 amino acids. Germline-derived CDR1 and CDR2 are LGHDT and YNNKEL (reference sequence). Written as DNA, the CDR3 is TGTGCCAGCAGCCAGAGGGGGGGGAGATACAATGAGCAGTTCTTC. The encoded protein is CASSQRGGRYNEQFF.

The J gene is TRBJ2-5, the V gene TRBV6-6, with 7 bases identical to TRBD1. Germline V lookup: CDR1 MNHNY, CDR2 SVGAGI (reference sequence). V was clipped by 6 bases and J by 1 base; unmatched bases: 8. The CDR3 is 15 amino acids. The CDR3 sequence is CASRPGQTLQETQYF. CDR3 bases: TGTGCCAGCAGGCCGGGACAGACTCTCCAAGAGACCCAGTACTTC.

This clone has only a few counts. The chain carries TRBV27 and TRBJ2-6, with 7 bases lining up with TRBD1. Unmatched junction bases numbered 13, after V lost 10 bases and J lost 1 base. Germline V gene sequence: CDR1 MNHEY, CDR2 SMNVEV (reference sequence). The CDR3 is made up of 17 amino acids. The CDR3 DNA reads TGTGCCACCAGAGGTGGGACAGTATCATCTGGGGCCAACGTCCTGACTTTC. It translates to CATRGGTVSSGANVLTF.

The chain employs TRBV24-1 and TRBJ2-7; 14 positions agree with TRBD2. The germline V gene has CDR1 KGHDR and CDR2 SFDVKD. The CDR3 spans 17 residues. Germline trimming cut 4 bases from V and 4 bases from J; bases unmatched to any gene: 8. The CDR3 loop is CATSDLPGLAGVYEQYF. The CDR3 coding sequence is TGTGCCACCAGTGACCTGCCGGGACTAGCGGGAGTATACGAGCAGTACTTC.

The chain links TRBV11-2 to TRBJ2-1; tentatively, D is TRBD1 or TRBD2 (5 bases each). The CDR3 spans 15 residues. Trimming took off 1 base at V and 7 bases at J, with 14 bases between the two ends. The germline CDR1 and CDR2 sequences are SGHAT and FQNNGV. The CDR3 region is CASSLGGAGTNEQFF. CDR3 nucleotide sequence: TGTGCCAGCAGCTTAGGAGGGGCAGGAACAAATGAGCAGTTCTTC.

This chain connects TRBV19 to TRBJ1-4; maybe TRBD1 (5 bases). CDR3 length: 12 residues. V was shortened by 5 bases and J by 8 bases, with 9 bases between the two germline ends. From germline, CDR1 is LNHDA and CDR2 SQIVND (reference sequence). The CDR3, as DNA: TGTGCCAGTAGTCATAGGGGCGAAAAACTGTTTTTT. Translating it yields CASSHRGEKLFF.

V and J are TRBV24-1 and TRBJ1-2, with D tentatively TRBD1 (6 bases). Germline V gene data show CDR1 as KGHDR and CDR2 as SFDVKD. There are 12 residues in the CDR3. Trimming shortened V by 4 bases and J by 8 bases, and 10 bases separated the two germline ends. CDR3 in DNA: TGTGCCACCAGTGAGACGGGACAAGGCTACACCTTC. Translating gives CATSETGQGYTF.

This clone appeared a single time. The chain recombines TRBV19 with TRBJ2-5, with 8 bases lining up with TRBD1. Losses at the gene ends were 2 bases for V and 4 bases for J; bases not matched to a gene: 9. The CDR3 spans 16 residues. Germline-derived CDR1 and CDR2 are LNHDA and SQIVND (reference sequence). CDR3 sequence reads: CASSIYHGQGLETQYF. CDR3 in DNA: TGTGCCAGTAGTATATACCACGGACAGGGATTAGAGACCCAGTACTTC. Variable domain in full (rest from reference TRBV19 and TRBJ2-5): DGGITQSPKYLFRKEGQNVTLSCEQNLNHDAMYWYRQDPGQGLRLIYYSQIVNDFQKGDIAEGYSVSREKKESFPLTVTSAQKNPTAFYLCASSIYHGQGLETQYFGPGTRLLVL.

This clone was seen more than once but under ten times. This rearrangement joins TRBV25-1 to TRBJ1-3, with TRBD1 matching over 10 bases. The CDR3 loop spans 16 amino acids. Germline V lookup: CDR1 MGHDK, CDR2 SYGVNS. The V gene end was trimmed by 4 bases and the J gene end by 2 bases; junction bases not matched to a gene: 5. This chain's CDR3 is CASSAPGQGTGNTIYF. The CDR3 DNA sequence: TGTGCCAGCAGTGCCCCGGGACAGGGGACTGGAAACACCATATATTTT.